The rows below give T cell receptor beta chains drawn from one sample of a study of cytomegalovirus exposure and HLA in healthy donors. The method was immunoSEQ multiplex PCR; TCRdb's version includes in-frame clones alone and lacks a portion of them. The table records approximately 190,000 clones, 82% of them present only once. Specimen: PBMCs. The receptors were gathered from a woman aged 50 to 60 in good health and CMV-seropositive. CDR3s include the opening cysteine and the closing phenylalanine or tryptophan. A D gene is named only where the DNA matches it firmly.

D gene: .
J gene: TRBJ2-5
V gene: TRBV7-2
CDR3 protein: CASNLLRSQGRAQYF

D gene: .
J gene: TRBJ1-5
V gene: TRBV6-5
CDR3 protein: CASSYRGANGNQPQHF

D gene: .
J gene: TRBJ2-5
V gene: TRBV7-6
CDR3 protein: CASSPEAGQYF

D gene: TRBD2
J gene: TRBJ2-5
V gene: TRBV5-5
CDR3 protein: CASSLDSGTSGRRKTQYF

D gene: .
J gene: TRBJ2-7
V gene: TRBV7-2
CDR3 protein: CASSLYPRGRSSYEQYF

D gene: .
J gene: TRBJ1-6
V gene: TRBV7-9
CDR3 protein: CASSLMEGNSPLHF

D gene: .
J gene: TRBJ2-5
V gene: TRBV5-1
CDR3 protein: CASSLLGGAQYF

D gene: TRBD2
J gene: TRBJ2-1
V gene: TRBV2
CDR3 protein: CASSEHGGEYNEQFF

D gene: .
J gene: TRBJ2-6
V gene: TRBV19
CDR3 protein: CASSNSPGGANVLTF

D gene: .
J gene: TRBJ1-4
V gene: TRBV18
CDR3 protein: CASSPLTATNEKLFF

D gene: TRBD2
J gene: TRBJ2-3
V gene: TRBV7-2
CDR3 protein: CASKTSPIDTQYF

D gene: TRBD2
J gene: TRBJ2-1
V gene: TRBV4-3
CDR3 protein: CASSQDRTSGGAIYNEQFF

D gene: TRBD1
J gene: TRBJ1-2
V gene: TRBV10-3
CDR3 protein: CAIKDRGPYGYTF

D gene: TRBD1
J gene: TRBJ2-7
V gene: TRBV6-5
CDR3 protein: CASSAGTGGGEQYF

D gene: TRBD1
J gene: TRBJ1-2
V gene: TRBV28
CDR3 protein: CASSSGQGYGYTF

D gene: .
J gene: TRBJ1-3
V gene: TRBV7-2
CDR3 protein: CASSLAGNTIYF

D gene: TRBD1
J gene: TRBJ1-1
V gene: TRBV28
CDR3 protein: CASSPPTGAGGTEAFF

D gene: .
J gene: TRBJ2-1
V gene: TRBV18
CDR3 protein: CASSPSFRPINYNEQFF

D gene: TRBD2
J gene: TRBJ2-7
V gene: TRBV5-1
CDR3 protein: CASSFQRGGPYEQYF

D gene: .
J gene: TRBJ2-6
V gene: TRBV29-1
CDR3 protein: CSATGSPGANGLTF

D gene: .
J gene: TRBJ1-4
V gene: TRBV28
CDR3 protein: CASSSQGTNEKLFF

D gene: .
J gene: TRBJ2-5
V gene: TRBV19
CDR3 protein: CASSKGSARETQYF

D gene: .
J gene: TRBJ2-6
V gene: TRBV27
CDR3 protein: CASTHRRVSGANVLTF

D gene: .
J gene: TRBJ2-5
V gene: TRBV11-2
CDR3 protein: CASSLYRGAEETQYF

D gene: .
J gene: TRBJ1-1
V gene: TRBV10-3
CDR3 protein: CAITAGHTEAFF

D gene: .
J gene: TRBJ2-2
V gene: TRBV12-5
CDR3 protein: CASGLVVPAGRNTGELFF

D gene: .
J gene: TRBJ1-5
V gene: TRBV19
CDR3 protein: CASSDQTEYSNQPQHF

D gene: .
J gene: TRBJ2-2
V gene: TRBV27
CDR3 protein: CASSWLADNTGELFF

D gene: TRBD1
J gene: TRBJ2-7
V gene: TRBV28
CDR3 protein: CASSLTAQGSYEQYF

D gene: TRBD1
J gene: TRBJ1-6
V gene: TRBV25-1
CDR3 protein: CASRRDRGRDSPLHF

D gene: .
J gene: TRBJ1-5
V gene: TRBV6-1
CDR3 protein: CASSELASFQPQHF

D gene: .
J gene: TRBJ1-1
V gene: TRBV7-9
CDR3 protein: CASSLKVGGEDTEAFF

D gene: .
J gene: TRBJ2-5
V gene: TRBV7-9
CDR3 protein: CASSSGVEETQYF

D gene: .
J gene: TRBJ2-5
V gene: TRBV28
CDR3 protein: CASSLGTSPETQYF

D gene: .
J gene: TRBJ2-5
V gene: TRBV5-1
CDR3 protein: CASSLGQEGVETQYF

D gene: TRBD1
J gene: TRBJ2-1
V gene: TRBV5-8
CDR3 protein: CASSLGEGADNEQFF

D gene: .
J gene: TRBJ1-2
V gene: TRBV2
CDR3 protein: CASRLRDLGYGGYTF

D gene: .
J gene: TRBJ1-1
V gene: TRBV29-1
CDR3 protein: CSAEAGAGSEAFF

D gene: TRBD1
J gene: TRBJ2-7
V gene: TRBV18
CDR3 protein: CASSLGTVYEQYF

D gene: .
J gene: TRBJ1-1
V gene: TRBV18
CDR3 protein: CASSPPYQGNTEAFF

D gene: .
J gene: TRBJ2-2
V gene: TRBV30
CDR3 protein: CAWSVSQAGELFF

D gene: .
J gene: TRBJ1-1
V gene: TRBV5-8
CDR3 protein: CASSLGAGRGNTEAFF

D gene: .
J gene: TRBJ2-3
V gene: TRBV30
CDR3 protein: CAWTRGSTDTQYF

D gene: TRBD2
J gene: TRBJ2-4
V gene: TRBV28
CDR3 protein: CATLTSGTNIQYF

D gene: TRBD1
J gene: TRBJ2-1
V gene: TRBV6-6
CDR3 protein: CASSLWTGGSDEQFF

D gene: TRBD2
J gene: TRBJ2-7
V gene: TRBV7-2
CDR3 protein: CASSLVPGLAGLEQYF

D gene: TRBD2
J gene: TRBJ2-5
V gene: TRBV7-8
CDR3 protein: CASSGRLARQETQYF

D gene: .
J gene: TRBJ2-5
V gene: TRBV5-1
CDR3 protein: CASSFSGLETQYF

D gene: TRBD1
J gene: TRBJ1-2
V gene: TRBV7-8
CDR3 protein: CASSPGTGYGYTF

D gene: TRBD2
J gene: TRBJ2-3
V gene: TRBV2
CDR3 protein: CASSERSSGADTQYF

D gene: .
J gene: TRBJ1-5
V gene: TRBV18
CDR3 protein: CASSPVRVNQPQHF